This T cell receptor (beta chain) originates from a study of Graves' ophthalmopathy and Graves' hyperthyroidism. Patients were diagnosed from clinical symptoms, serum thyroxine, TRAb, thyroid ultrasound and orbital computed tomography. Trimming shortened V by 4 bases and J by 3 bases, and 9 bases separated the two germline ends. The CDR3 spans 13 residues. Germline CDR1 and CDR2: SGHTA and FQGNSA. This clonotype was detected many times. Its antigen is not known. Whole-study results and caveats: Ophthalmopathy progression predictions by the model showed nearly 75% specificity and 70.59% sensitivity. A classifier, a 13-signature model, separated ophthalmopathy from stable hyperthyroidism with approximately 88% sensitivity and about 83% specificity. Most expanded thyroid clonotypes above 0.001 frequency also appeared in blood.

Amplified TCR beta CDR3 regions were obtained using RNA transcripts as template. HTBI-primed first-round RT-PCR preceded second-round multiplex PCR. TCRdb recomputed calls from the multiplex PCR reads with MiXCR, one row per CDR3 protein. The sample lists approximately 330,000 distinct CDR3 sequences, 15% to 20% seen once, with 9% to 15% in the top ten. This clonotype was sampled from an adult man with Graves' ophthalmopathy. Sequenced sample: peripheral blood. V usage is TRBV7-2 and J usage is TRBJ1-1, with a tentative D call TRBD1 (5 bases). The CDR3 nucleotides read TGTGCCAGCAGCTCAGCAGGGTACACTGAAGCTTTCTTT. Protein product: CASSSAGYTEAFF.